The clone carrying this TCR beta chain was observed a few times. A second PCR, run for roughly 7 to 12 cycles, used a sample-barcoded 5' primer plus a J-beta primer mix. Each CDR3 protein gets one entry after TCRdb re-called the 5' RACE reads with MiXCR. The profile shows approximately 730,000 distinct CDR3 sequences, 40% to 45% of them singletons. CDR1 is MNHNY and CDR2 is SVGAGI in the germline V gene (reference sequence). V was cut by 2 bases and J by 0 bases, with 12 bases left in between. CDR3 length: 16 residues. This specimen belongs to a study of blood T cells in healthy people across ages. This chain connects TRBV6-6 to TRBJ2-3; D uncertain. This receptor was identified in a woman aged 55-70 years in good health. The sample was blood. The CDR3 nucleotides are TGTGCCAGCAGTTACCGGCCCACGGTGAGCACAGATACGCAGTATTTT. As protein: CASSYRPTVSTDTQYF.